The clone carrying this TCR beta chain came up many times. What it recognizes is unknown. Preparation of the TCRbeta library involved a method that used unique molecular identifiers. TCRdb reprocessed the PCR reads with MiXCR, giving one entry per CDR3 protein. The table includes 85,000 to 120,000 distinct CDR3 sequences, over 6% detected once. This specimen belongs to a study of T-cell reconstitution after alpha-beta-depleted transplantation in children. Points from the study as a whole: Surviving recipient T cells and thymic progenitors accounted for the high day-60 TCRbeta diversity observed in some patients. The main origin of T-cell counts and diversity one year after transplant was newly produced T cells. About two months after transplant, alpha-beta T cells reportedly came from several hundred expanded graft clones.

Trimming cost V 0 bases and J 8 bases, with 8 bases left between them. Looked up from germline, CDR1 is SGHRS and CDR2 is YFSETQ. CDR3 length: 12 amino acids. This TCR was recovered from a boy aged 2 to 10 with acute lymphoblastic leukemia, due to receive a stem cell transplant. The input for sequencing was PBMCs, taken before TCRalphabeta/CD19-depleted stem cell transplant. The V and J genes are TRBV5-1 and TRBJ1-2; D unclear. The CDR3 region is CASSLVAGGYTF. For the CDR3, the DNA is TGCGCCAGCAGCTTGGTTGCAGGCGGCTACACCTTC. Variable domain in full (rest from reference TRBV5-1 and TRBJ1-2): KAGVTQTPRYLIKTRGQQVTLSCSPISGHRSVSWYQQTPGQGLQFLFEYFSETQRNKGNFPGRFSGRQFSNSRSEMNVSTLELGDSALYLCASSLVAGGYTFGSGTRLTVV.